This entry concerns a single T cell receptor (beta chain). What this receptor recognizes is not known. Base qualities are not provided; no much larger clone lies one nucleotide away. For sequencing, an Illumina HiSeq 2500 was employed. Quantitative 5'-RACE with molecular barcodes was the method used to prepare the TCR beta libraries. The source study handled its data this way. A new computational method, built on a probabilistic model of VDJ rearrangement, was used to identify disease-linked TCR variants. The raw public reads went through TCRdb reprocessing: fastp at Q25, MiXCR clone calling, in-frame beta chains kept. All rows with the same CDR3 protein become a single entry with the most common DNA and genes. TCRdb's processing, not the authors' own work, is the source of the V and J calls. The sample has 470,000 or so distinct CDR3 sequences on record, about 25% of them singletons. The biggest ten clones account for about 0.9% of the sample.

Taken from cysteine to phenylalanine, the CDR3 has 16 residues. This entry keeps only the CDR3 DNA: 48 bases, framed from base 1. Here V drops 4 bases and J drops 0 bases, and the junction holds 6 bases not matched to any gene. CDR1 SGHRS and CDR2 YFSETQ are derived from the germline V gene. The data were obtained in a study of CD8 T cells in ankylosing spondylitis (TCRdb year 2017). In terms of the full investigation: The study profiled T cell receptor beta repertoires in healthy donors and ankylosing spondylitis patients to find disease-linked TCR variants. In total, the full study cohort was made up of nearly 110 healthy donors and 25 to 30 ankylosing spondylitis patients. Samples of peripheral blood were taken, and for ankylosing spondylitis patients, synovial fluid was collected as well. Overall study results and their limits: Some TCR beta motif variants had previously been reported in synovial fluid and blood of reactive arthritis patients, which suggested common disease-initiation mechanisms. A TCR beta motif made up of several highly homologous amino acid variants appeared to be characteristic of blood from ankylosing spondylitis patients. The disease-linked clones showed a CD8+ phenotype and occurred at relatively low frequencies in peripheral blood. The disease-linked clones were reported to be significantly enriched in matched synovial fluid samples from ankylosing spondylitis patients.

The V gene is TRBV5-1 and the J gene is TRBJ1-4; 7 nucleotides in the junction match TRBD1. The sequenced sample was blood, either unsorted or a sorted T cell fraction (not recorded which). This TCR came from a male donor with ankylosing spondylitis. The sequenced DNA is TGCGCCAGCAGCCAGGACAGGTTCACAACTAATGAAAAACTGTTTTTT. Its translation reads: CASSQDRFTTNEKLFF. Full variable domain (CDR3 extended with the reference TRBV5-1 and TRBJ1-4 proteins): KAGVTQTPRYLIKTRGQQVTLSCSPISGHRSVSWYQQTPGQGLQFLFEYFSETQRNKGNFPGRFSGRQFSNSRSEMNVSTLELGDSALYLCASSQDRFTTNEKLFFGSGTQLSVL.